Listed below are T cell receptor beta chains from one sample, sequenced in a study of T cells after yellow fever vaccination. MiXCR, run by TCRdb on the 5' RACE reads, gives a single entry per CDR3 protein. Here the sample spans roughly 500,000 distinct CDR3 sequences, roughly a fifth being singletons. The starting material was PBMCs, obtained 15 days after the yellow fever booster vaccination. All receptors derive from a man aged 25 to 45 who received the YFV17D yellow fever vaccine. Both conserved end residues are part of each CDR3. The order of the fields is D gene, clone size, J gene, V gene, CDR3 protein, CDR3 DNA. D genes are given only for firm matches. Where a row states a size, it is once, few, many or the class of an expanded clone; other rows omit it.

TRBD1 . TRBJ2-2 TRBV4-3 CASSLGTGPFTGELFF TGCGCCAGCAGCCTCGGGACAGGGCCTTTCACCGGGGAGCTGTTTTTT
. . TRBJ2-1 TRBV20-1 CSTIVWRGEQFF TGCAGTACTATAGTTTGGAGGGGTGAGCAGTTCTTC
. . TRBJ1-1 TRBV5-6 CASSLVRAGTEAFF TGTGCCAGCAGCTTGGTTAGGGCGGGCACTGAAGCTTTCTTT
TRBD2 . TRBJ2-3 TRBV20-1 CSARAVGGRALTDTQYF TGCAGTGCTAGAGCGGTGGGCGGGAGGGCACTCACAGATACGCAGTATTTT
TRBD1 . TRBJ2-2 TRBV5-1 CASSSQGTHTGELFF TGCGCCAGCAGCTCACAGGGGACCCACACCGGGGAGCTGTTTTTT
. . TRBJ2-3 TRBV29-1 CSVDGSADTQYF TGCAGCGTTGATGGGTCTGCAGATACGCAGTATTTT
. . TRBJ2-1 TRBV6-2/TRBV6-3 CASSWTEYNEQFF TGTGCCAGCAGCTGGACGGAGTACAATGAGCAGTTCTTC
TRBD2 . TRBJ2-3 TRBV6-2/TRBV6-3 CASRPGLAESTDTQYF TGTGCCAGCAGACCCGGACTAGCGGAGAGCACAGATACGCAGTATTTT
TRBD1 few TRBJ1-1 TRBV20-1 CSARTGGTEAFF TGCAGTGCCAGGACAGGAGGCACTGAAGCTTTCTTT
TRBD2 . TRBJ2-1 TRBV7-2 CASSPRSGNYNEQFF TGTGCCAGCAGCCCTCGGAGCGGGAATTACAATGAGCAGTTCTTC
TRBD2 many TRBJ2-3 TRBV7-2 CASSLAGLTDTQYF TGTGCCAGCAGTTTAGCGGGGCTAACAGATACGCAGTATTTT
TRBD1 few TRBJ1-2 TRBV28 CASSSRDRVGPYGYTF TGTGCCAGCAGTTCCCGGGACAGGGTTGGCCCCTATGGCTACACCTTC